This TCR beta chain comes out of a study of tumor-infiltrating lymphocytes in primary liver carcinoma. CDR1 and CDR2 (germline): MDHEN, SYDVKM. The CDR3 totals 14 residues. Trimming stripped 6 bases from V and 5 bases from J, with 16 bases between. Concerning this clonotype itself: A much larger clone differs from this one at a single base, so this may be a read error. This likely comes from a read error, as the CDR3 has no conserved phenylalanine or tryptophan at its end.

Investigators took RNA and DNA out together from 20-30 mg of unsorted bulk tissue. With around 490 ng total RNA as template and a constant-region primer, TCR beta cDNA was made. It was through three nested multiplex PCR rounds of slightly modified ARM-PCR that TCR beta libraries arose. In the first two PCR rounds, TRBV1-TRBV30 forward primers were paired with a C-beta reverse primer, and each round lasted approximately 9 cycles. TCRdb called the multiplex PCR reads again in MiXCR, with one record for every CDR3 protein. Of 65,000 to 90,000 distinct CDR3 sequences in the sample, 55% to 85% were seen once.

The receptor was derived from a middle-aged man with primary liver carcinoma and hepatitis B virus infection. The specimen sequenced was liver tumor tissue from sampling region 1. Subset noted: tumor region T1, superior pole. This chain connects TRBV28 to TRBJ1-1, with D perhaps matching TRBD1 (5 bases). Here the CDR3 DNA reads TGTGCCAGCAGCGGGGGGTTCCCGAGGACTGAAGCTTTCTAT. Translating it yields CASSGGFPRTEAFY.